Listed below are T cell receptor beta chains from one sample, sequenced in a study of a mutant IDH1 vaccine in newly diagnosed glioma. Antigens for these TCRs are unknown. Assay: immunoSEQ multiplex PCR; the TCRdb copy retains only in-frame clones and omits some. This table holds some 40,000 clones, about 81% found once. The source was PBMCs, collected from a glioma patient whose treatment included an IDH1 peptide vaccine. These receptors were collected from a man between 40 and 49 years old with glioma. Each CDR3 is given with its conserved first and last residue. The order of the fields is CDR3 length, D gene, V gene, J gene, clone size, CDR3 protein, CDR3 DNA. A D gene is named only where the DNA matches it firmly. Size tells how often a clone was seen (once, few, many) or the class of an expanded clone, and some rows leave it out.

>11|-|TRBV14|TRBJ1-1|few
CASSQNTEAFF
TGTGCCAGCAGCCAGAACACTGAAGCTTTCTTT
>14|-|TRBV27|TRBJ1-4|-
CASSFSQGGEKLFF
TGTGCCAGCAGTTTCTCACAGGGTGGGGAAAAACTGTTTTTT
>13|-|TRBV5-1|TRBJ2-2|-
CASTPGNTGELFF
TGCGCCAGCACCCCAGGGAACACCGGGGAGCTGTTTTTT
>14|TRBD1|TRBV6-5|TRBJ1-1|-
CASSYDRVTPEAFF
TGTGCCAGCAGTTACGACAGGGTAACACCTGAAGCTTTCTTT
>16|-|TRBV28|TRBJ1-4|-
CASVPGQRGANEKLFF
TGTGCCAGCGTGCCAGGACAAAGGGGAGCTAATGAAAAACTGTTTTTT
>14|-|TRBV5-1|TRBJ2-3|-
CASSLGGGTDTQYF
TGCGCCAGCAGCTTGGGGGGAGGCACAGATACGCAGTATTTT
>14|-|TRBV9|TRBJ2-1|-
CASSLRFEFNEQFF
TGTGCCAGCAGCCTCCGGTTTGAGTTCAATGAGCAGTTCTTC
>12|-|TRBV11-3|TRBJ2-2|-
CASSSLSGELFF
TGTGCCAGCAGCTCCCTCTCCGGGGAGCTGTTTTTT
>14|-|TRBV10-3|TRBJ2-1|-
CAIRGGTSYNEQFF
TGTGCCATCAGGGGCGGGACGTCCTACAATGAGCAGTTCTTC
>15|TRBD1|TRBV7-9|TRBJ1-1|-
CASSPEQGWGTEAFF
TGTGCCAGCAGCCCAGAACAGGGGTGGGGGACTGAAGCTTTCTTT
>17|TRBD2|TRBV5-6|TRBJ2-2|-
CASSLLSSGTNTGELFF
TGTGCCAGCAGCTTGCTCTCTAGCGGTACGAACACCGGGGAGCTGTTTTTT
>11|-|TRBV5-4|TRBJ1-1|few
CASSSDTEAFF
TGTGCCAGCAGCTCGGACACTGAAGCTTTCTTT
>16|TRBD1|TRBV7-7|TRBJ1-5|few
CASSPRQGKRKQPQHF
TGTGCCAGCAGCCCCCGACAGGGAAAAAGGAAACAGCCCCAGCATTTT
>14|-|TRBV6-1|TRBJ2-2|-
CASSGGSLTGELFF
TGTGCCAGCAGTGGAGGGAGTCTCACCGGGGAGCTGTTTTTT
>13|TRBD2|TRBV2|TRBJ2-1|-
CASRAGVYNEQFF
TGTGCCAGCCGGGCGGGAGTCTACAATGAGCAGTTCTTC
>12|-|TRBV6-6|TRBJ2-7|-
CASSPRGVEQYF
TGTGCCAGCAGCCCCCGTGGGGTCGAGCAGTACTTC